This T cell receptor beta chain comes out of a study of OX40 agonist ivuxolimab in advanced cancers. Study context: Patients received the agonistic anti-OX40 (CD134) antibody ivuxolimab. Partial responses were recorded for three patients, including one with hepatocellular carcinoma and two with cutaneous melanoma.

Trimming stripped 0 bases from V and 1 base from J, with 16 bases between. This CDR3 spans 16 amino acids. In germline, CDR1 is GTSNPN, CDR2 SVGIG (reference sequence). TCRdb's table, derived via immunoSEQ multiplex PCR, lists solely in-frame clones and lacks some. In the table there are more than 80,000 clones, about nine tenths of which are singletons. Individuals having autoimmune disease history or systemic immunosuppression were not enrolled. Samples of blood were obtained at baseline, on cycle 4 day 1, and on cycle 7 day 1. This sequence originates from an adult with an advanced solid tumor such as melanoma, head and neck, liver or kidney cancer. Source: CD4+ or CD8+ T cells sorted from blood, taken in a trial of the OX40 agonist ivuxolimab. The chain recombines TRBV30 with TRBJ2-7; weak D call: TRBD1 (7 bases). CDR3: CAWSVRWAGGSYEQYF. The CDR3 DNA is TGTGCCTGGAGTGTAAGGTGGGCAGGGGGGTCCTACGAGCAGTACTTC. The full variable domain, its missing parts supplied by reference TRBV30 and TRBJ2-7, is SQTIHQWPATLVQPVGSPLSLECTVEGTSNPNLYWYRQAAGRGLQLLFYSVGIGQISSEVPQNLSASRPQDRQFILSSKKLLLSDSGFYLCAWSVRWAGGSYEQYFGPGTRLTVT.